This T cell receptor (beta chain) was found in a study of identical twins. It was template switching that added a universal primer site, and there were unique molecular identifiers on the cDNA. TCRdb fed the 5' RACE reads into MiXCR, producing one record per CDR3 protein. In the table there are about 530,000 distinct CDR3 sequences, under 25% of which are singletons. Study-wide points: Analyses of zero insertions could be partly confounded by invariant MAIT and iNKT cells.

The V and J ends lost 4 bases and 0 bases, in that order; junction bases with no gene match: 10. Germline CDR1 reads SGDLS; CDR2 reads YYNGEE. This CDR3 is 16 amino acids long. Healthy Caucasians, and only they, were the donors. In this sample, this clonotype turned up a few times. As yet, its antigen is unknown. The sample was also reused in another study, on yellow fever vaccine responses in identical twins. That study reports: Twins reportedly had a vaccine T cell response that seemed partly convergent, partly personalized.

Sequencing was performed on CD4+ T cells sorted from blood. The TCR was taken from a woman younger than 30 in good health. The chain uses TRBV9 and TRBJ2-7; 7 nucleotides align to TRBD2. This CDR3 is CASSPAGGSGSYEQYF. The CDR3 DNA reads as TGTGCCAGCAGCCCCGCCGGGGGGTCAGGCTCCTACGAGCAGTACTTC. Based on the CDR3 plus reference TRBV9 and TRBJ2-7, the full variable domain is DSGVTQTPKHLITATGQRVTLRCSPRSGDLSVYWYQQSLDQGLQFLIQYYNGEERAKGNILERFSAQQFPDLHSELNLSSLELGDSALYFCASSPAGGSGSYEQYFGPGTRLTVT.